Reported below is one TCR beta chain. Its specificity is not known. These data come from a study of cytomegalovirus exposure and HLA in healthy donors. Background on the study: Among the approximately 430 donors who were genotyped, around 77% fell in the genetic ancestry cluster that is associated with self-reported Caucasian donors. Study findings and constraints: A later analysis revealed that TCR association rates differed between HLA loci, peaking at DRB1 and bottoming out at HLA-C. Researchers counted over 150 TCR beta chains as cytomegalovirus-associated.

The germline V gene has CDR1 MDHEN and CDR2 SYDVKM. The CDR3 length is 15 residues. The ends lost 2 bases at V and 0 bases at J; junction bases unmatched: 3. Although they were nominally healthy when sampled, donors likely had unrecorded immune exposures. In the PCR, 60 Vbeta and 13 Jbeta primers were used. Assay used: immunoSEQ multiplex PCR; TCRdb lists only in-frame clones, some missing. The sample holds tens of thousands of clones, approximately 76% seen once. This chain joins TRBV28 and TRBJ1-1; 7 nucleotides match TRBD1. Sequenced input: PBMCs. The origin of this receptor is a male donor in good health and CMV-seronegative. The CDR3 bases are TGTGCCAGCAGTTTACGGGACAGCCTGAACACTGAAGCTTTCTTT. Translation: CASSLRDSLNTEAFF.